One T cell receptor beta chain is described in this entry. The antigen remains undetermined. The sample originates from a study of post-analysis software for immune sequencing data. Study-level information: Relapsing-remitting, secondary progressive and progressive-relapsing forms made up the multiple sclerosis disease courses.

Study-wide points: Compared with controls, patients showed significantly lower normalized Chao1 diversity. Batch-mates among the samples co-clustered strongly by F measure.

Unique molecular identifiers were carried by the TCR beta cDNA libraries. The source material, about 0.9 to 10 million T cells, gave rise to 500,000 or so cDNA molecules. TCRdb reanalysed the PCR reads using MiXCR and keeps one entry per CDR3 protein. Here the sample spans hundreds of thousands of distinct CDR3 sequences, 45% being singletons. The sample was blood. This clonotype originated in a girl aged 5 to 17 with multiple sclerosis.

The CDR3 nucleotides read TGTGCCAGCAGTTGCCTAATGAGGAGCTCCTACAATGAGCAGTTCTTC. It codes for CASSCLMRSSYNEQFF. This chain links TRBV28 with TRBJ2-1, with unresolved D. This CDR3 has 16 amino acids. V lost 4 bases to trimming and J lost 0 bases, with 13 bases between them. The germline CDR1 and CDR2 sequences are MDHEN and SYDVKM.